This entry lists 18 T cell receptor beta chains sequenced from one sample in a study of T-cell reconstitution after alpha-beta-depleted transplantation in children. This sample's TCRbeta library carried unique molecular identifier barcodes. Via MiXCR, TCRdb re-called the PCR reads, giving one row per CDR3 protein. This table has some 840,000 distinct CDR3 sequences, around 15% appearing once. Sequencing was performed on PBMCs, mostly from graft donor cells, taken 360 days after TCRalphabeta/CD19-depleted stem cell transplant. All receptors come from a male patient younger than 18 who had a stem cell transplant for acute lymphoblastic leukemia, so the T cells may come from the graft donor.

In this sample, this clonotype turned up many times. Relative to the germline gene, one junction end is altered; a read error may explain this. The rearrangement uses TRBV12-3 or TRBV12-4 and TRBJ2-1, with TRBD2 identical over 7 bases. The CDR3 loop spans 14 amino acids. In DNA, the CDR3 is TGTGCCAGCAGGAGCGGGATCTCCCACAATGAGCAGTTCTTC. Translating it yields CASRSGISHNEQFF.

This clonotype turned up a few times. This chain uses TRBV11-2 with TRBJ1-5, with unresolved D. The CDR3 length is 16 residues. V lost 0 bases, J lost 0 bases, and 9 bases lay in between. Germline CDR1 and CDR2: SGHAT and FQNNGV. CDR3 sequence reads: CASSLDYGLSNQPQHF. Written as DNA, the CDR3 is TGTGCCAGCAGCTTAGATTACGGGCTTAGCAATCAGCCCCAGCATTTT.

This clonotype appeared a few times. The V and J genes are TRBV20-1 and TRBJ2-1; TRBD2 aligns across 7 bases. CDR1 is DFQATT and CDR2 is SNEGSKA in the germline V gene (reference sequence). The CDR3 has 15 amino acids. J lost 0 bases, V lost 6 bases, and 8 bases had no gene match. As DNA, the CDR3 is TGCAGTGCGGGTGGGACTATGAGCTCCTACAATGAGCAGTTCTTC. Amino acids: CSAGGTMSSYNEQFF.

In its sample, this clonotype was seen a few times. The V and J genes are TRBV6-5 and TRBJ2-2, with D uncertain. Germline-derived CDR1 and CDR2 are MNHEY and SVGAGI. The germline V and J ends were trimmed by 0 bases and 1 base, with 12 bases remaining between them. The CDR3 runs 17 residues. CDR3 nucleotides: TGTGCCAGCAGTTACTCGAGAGGTTATTTGAACACCGGGGAGCTGTTTTTT. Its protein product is CASSYSRGYLNTGELFF.

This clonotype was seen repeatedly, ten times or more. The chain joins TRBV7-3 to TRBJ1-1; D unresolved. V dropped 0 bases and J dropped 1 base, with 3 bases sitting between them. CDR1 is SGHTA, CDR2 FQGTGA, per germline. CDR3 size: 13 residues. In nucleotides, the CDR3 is TGTGCCAGCAGCTTAACACGGAACACTGAAGCTTTCTTT. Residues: CASSLTRNTEAFF.

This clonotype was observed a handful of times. The CDR3 is CSAPGLERDTQYF. CDR3 bases: TGCAGCGCCCCGGGACTAGAGAGAGATACGCAGTATTTT. The J gene is TRBJ2-3, the V gene TRBV29-1; 8 bases agree with TRBD2. Germline CDR1 SQVTM, CDR2 ANQGSEA. The CDR3 length is 13 residues. Trimming cost V 7 bases and J 5 bases; bases outside gene matches: 8.

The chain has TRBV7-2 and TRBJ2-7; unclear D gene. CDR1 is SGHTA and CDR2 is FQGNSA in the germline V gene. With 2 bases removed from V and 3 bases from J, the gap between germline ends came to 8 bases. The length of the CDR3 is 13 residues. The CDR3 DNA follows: TGTGCCAGCAGCTTACCCTTGTACTACGAGCAGTACTTC. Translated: CASSLPLYYEQYF.

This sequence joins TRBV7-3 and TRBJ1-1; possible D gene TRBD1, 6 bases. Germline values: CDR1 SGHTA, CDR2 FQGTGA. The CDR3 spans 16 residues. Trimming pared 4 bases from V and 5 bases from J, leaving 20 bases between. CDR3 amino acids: CASSSSDGRGMTEAFF. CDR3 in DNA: TGTGCCAGCAGCTCAAGTGACGGCAGGGGAATGACTGAAGCTTTCTTT.

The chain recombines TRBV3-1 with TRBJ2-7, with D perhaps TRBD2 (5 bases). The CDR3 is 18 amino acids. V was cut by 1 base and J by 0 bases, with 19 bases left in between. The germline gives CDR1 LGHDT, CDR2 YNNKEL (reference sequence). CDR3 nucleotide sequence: TGTGCCAGCAGCCAAGGGCACCCCTGGCTGGGGAGCTCCTACGAGCAGTACTTC. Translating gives CASSQGHPWLGSSYEQYF.

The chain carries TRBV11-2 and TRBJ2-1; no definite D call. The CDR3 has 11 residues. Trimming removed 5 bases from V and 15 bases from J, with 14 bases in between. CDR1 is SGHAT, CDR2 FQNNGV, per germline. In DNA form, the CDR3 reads TGTGCCAGCAGCGTCCGGGTCTACCGGTTCTTC. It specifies CASSVRVYRFF. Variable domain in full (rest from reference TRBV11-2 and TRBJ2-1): EAGVAQSPRYKIIEKRQSVAFWCNPISGHATLYWYQQILGQGPKLLIQFQNNGVVDDSQLPKDRFSAERLKGVDSTLKIQPAKLEDSAVYLCASSVRVYRFFGPGTRLTVL.

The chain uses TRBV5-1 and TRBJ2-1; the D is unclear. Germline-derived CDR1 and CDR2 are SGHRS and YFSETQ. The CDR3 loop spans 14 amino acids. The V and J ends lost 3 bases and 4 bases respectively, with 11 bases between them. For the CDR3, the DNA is TGCGCCAGCAGCTCGGATTTCCAATACAATGAGCAGTTCTTC. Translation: CASSSDFQYNEQFF.

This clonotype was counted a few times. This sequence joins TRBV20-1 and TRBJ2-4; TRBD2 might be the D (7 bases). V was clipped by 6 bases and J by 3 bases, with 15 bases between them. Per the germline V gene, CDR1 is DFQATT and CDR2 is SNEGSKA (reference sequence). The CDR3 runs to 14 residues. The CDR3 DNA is TGCAGTGCCGGTCGGGGGGCATTCAAAAACATTCAGTACTTC. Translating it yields CSAGRGAFKNIQYF.

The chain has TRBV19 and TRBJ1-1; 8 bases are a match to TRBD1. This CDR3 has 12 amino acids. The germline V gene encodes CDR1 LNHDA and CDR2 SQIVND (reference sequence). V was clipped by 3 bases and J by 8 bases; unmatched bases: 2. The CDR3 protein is CASSIRTGEAFF. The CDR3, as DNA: TGTGCCAGTAGTATCCGGACAGGGGAAGCTTTCTTT.

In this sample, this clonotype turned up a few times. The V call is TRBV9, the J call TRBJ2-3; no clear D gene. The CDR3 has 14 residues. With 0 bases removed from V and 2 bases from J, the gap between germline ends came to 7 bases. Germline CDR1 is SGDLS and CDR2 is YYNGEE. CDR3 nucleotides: TGTGCCAGCAGCGTAGGGGGAAACACAGATACGCAGTATTTT. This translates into CASSVGGNTDTQYF.

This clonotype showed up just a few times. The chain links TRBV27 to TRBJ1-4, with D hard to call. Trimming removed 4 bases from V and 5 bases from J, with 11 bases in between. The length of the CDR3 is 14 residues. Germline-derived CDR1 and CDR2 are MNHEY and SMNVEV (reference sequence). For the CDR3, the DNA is TGTGCCAGCAGTTCGGACGGCCTAAATGAAAAACTGTTTTTT. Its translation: CASSSDGLNEKLFF.

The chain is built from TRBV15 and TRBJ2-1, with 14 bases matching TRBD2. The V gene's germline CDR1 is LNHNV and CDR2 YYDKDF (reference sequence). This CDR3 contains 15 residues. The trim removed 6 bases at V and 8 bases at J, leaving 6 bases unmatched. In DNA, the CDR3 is TGTGCCACCAGACCAGGGACTAGCGGGAGAGATGAGCAGTTCTTC. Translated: CATRPGTSGRDEQFF.

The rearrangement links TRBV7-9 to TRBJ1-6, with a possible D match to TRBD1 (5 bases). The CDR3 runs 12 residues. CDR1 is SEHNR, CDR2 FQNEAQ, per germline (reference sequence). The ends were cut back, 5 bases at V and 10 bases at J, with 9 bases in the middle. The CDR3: CASSHQGSPLHF. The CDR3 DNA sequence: TGTGCCAGCAGCCATCAGGGCTCACCCCTCCACTTT.

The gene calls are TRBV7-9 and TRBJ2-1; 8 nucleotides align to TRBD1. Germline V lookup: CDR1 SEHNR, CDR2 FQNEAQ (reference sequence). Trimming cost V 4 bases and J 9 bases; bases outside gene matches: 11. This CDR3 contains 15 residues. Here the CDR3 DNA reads TGTGCCAGCAGCTCACGCACAGGGGGGATGGGTGAGCAGTTCTTC. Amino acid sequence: CASSSRTGGMGEQFF.